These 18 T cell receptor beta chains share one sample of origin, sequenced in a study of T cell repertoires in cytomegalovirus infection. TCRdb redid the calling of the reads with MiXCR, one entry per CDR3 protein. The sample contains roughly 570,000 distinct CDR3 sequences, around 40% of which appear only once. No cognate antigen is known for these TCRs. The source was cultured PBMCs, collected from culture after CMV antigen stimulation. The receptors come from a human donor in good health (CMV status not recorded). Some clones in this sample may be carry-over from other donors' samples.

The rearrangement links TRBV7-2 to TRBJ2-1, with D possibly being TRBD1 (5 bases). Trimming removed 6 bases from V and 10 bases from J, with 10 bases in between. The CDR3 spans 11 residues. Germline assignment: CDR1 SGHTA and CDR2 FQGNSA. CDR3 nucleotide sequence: TGTGCCAGCAGTCGACAGTCGGAGCAGTTCTTC. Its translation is CASSRQSEQFF.

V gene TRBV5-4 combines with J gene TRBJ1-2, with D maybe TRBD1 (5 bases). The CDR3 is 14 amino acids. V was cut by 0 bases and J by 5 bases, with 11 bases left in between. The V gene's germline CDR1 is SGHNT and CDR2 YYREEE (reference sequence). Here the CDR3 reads CASSLVGGPYGYTF. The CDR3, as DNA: TGTGCCAGCAGCTTGGTGGGGGGACCGTATGGCTACACCTTC.

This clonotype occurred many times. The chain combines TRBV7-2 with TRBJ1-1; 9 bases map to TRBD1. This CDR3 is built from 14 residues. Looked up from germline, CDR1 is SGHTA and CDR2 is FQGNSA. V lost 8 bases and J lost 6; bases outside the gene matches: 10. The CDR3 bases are TGTGCCAGCTTCGGGACAGGGAGTAGCGCTGAAGCTTTCTTT. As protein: CASFGTGSSAEAFF.

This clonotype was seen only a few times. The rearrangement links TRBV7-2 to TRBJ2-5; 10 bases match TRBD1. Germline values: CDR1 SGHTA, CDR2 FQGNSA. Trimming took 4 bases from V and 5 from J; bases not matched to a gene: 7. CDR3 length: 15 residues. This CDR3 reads CASSYTTGGRETQYF. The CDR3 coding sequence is TGTGCCAGCAGCTACACGACAGGGGGCAGGGAGACCCAGTACTTC.

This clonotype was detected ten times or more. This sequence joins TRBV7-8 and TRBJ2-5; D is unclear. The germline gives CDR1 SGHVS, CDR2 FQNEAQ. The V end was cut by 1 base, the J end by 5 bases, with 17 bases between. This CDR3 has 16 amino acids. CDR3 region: CASSLDSASLAETQYF. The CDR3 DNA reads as TGTGCCAGCAGCTTAGATTCCGCATCTCTTGCCGAGACCCAGTACTTC. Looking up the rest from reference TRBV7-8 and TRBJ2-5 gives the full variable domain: GAGVSQSPRYKVAKRGQDVALRCDPISGHVSLFWYQQALGQGPEFLTYFQNEAQLDKSGLPSDRFFAERPEGSVSTLKIQRTQQEDSAVYLCASSLDSASLAETQYFGPGTRLLVL.

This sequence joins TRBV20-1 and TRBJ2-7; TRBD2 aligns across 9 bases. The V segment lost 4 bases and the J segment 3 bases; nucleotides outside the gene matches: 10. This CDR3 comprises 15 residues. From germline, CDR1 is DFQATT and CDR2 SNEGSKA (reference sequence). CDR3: CSAIDPAGGLYEQYF. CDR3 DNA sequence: TGCAGTGCTATTGATCCAGCGGGAGGACTCTACGAGCAGTACTTC.

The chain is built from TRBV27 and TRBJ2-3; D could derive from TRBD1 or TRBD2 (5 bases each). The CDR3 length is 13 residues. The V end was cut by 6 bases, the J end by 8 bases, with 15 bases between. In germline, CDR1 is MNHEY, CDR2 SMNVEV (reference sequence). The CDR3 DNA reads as TGTGCCAGCAGATGGGACGAGTCGGGTACGCAGTATTTT. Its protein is CASRWDESGTQYF.

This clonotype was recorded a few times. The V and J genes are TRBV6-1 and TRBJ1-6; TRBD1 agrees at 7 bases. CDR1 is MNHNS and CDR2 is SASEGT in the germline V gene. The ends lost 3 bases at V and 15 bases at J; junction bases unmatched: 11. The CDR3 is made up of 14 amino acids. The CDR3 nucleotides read TGTGCCAGCAGTGACAGCGATACAGGGGTTCGCCTCCACTTT. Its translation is CASSDSDTGVRLHF.

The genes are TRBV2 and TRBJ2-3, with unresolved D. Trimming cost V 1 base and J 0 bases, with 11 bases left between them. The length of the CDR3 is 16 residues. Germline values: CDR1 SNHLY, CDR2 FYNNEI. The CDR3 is CASSEGWQPSTDTQYF. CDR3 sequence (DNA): TGTGCCAGCAGTGAAGGTTGGCAACCCAGCACAGATACGCAGTATTTT.

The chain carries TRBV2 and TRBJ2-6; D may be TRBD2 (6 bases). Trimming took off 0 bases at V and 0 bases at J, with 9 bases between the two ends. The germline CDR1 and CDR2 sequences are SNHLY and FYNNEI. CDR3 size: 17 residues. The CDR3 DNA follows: TGTGCCAGCAGTGAAGCGGGGGACTCCTCTGGGGCCAACGTCCTGACTTTC. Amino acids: CASSEAGDSSGANVLTF.

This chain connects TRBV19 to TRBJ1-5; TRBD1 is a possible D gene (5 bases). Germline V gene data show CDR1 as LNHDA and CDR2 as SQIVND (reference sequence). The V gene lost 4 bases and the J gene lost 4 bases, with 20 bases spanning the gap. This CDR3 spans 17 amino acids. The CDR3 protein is CASSTRQPYFFNQPQHF. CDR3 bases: TGTGCCAGTAGTACCCGACAGCCCTATTTTTTTAATCAGCCCCAGCATTTT.

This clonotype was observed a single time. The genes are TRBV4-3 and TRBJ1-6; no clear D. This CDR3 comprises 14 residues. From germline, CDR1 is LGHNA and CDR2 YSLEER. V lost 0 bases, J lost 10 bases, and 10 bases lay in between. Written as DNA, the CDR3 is TGCGCCAGCAGCCAAGATAGGGTGAGCTCACCCCTCCACTTT. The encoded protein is CASSQDRVSSPLHF.

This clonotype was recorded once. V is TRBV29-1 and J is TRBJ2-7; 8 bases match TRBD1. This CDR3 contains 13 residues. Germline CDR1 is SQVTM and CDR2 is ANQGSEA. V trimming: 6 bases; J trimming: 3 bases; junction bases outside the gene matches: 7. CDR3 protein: CSVGQGGFYEQYF. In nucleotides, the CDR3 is TGCAGCGTAGGACAGGGAGGATTCTACGAGCAGTACTTC.

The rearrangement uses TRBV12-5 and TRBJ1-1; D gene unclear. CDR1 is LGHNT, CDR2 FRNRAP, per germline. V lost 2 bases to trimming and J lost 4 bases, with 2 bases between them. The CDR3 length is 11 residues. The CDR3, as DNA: TGTGCTAGTGGTTTGACCACTGAAGCTTTCTTT. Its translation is CASGLTTEAFF.

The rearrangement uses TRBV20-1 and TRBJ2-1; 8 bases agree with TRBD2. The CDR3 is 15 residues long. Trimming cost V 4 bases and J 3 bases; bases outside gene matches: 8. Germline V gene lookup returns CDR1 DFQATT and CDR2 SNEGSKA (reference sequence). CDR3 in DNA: TGCAGTGCTATAACGGCGGGAGGTCTCTACAATGAGCAGTTCTTC. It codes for CSAITAGGLYNEQFF.

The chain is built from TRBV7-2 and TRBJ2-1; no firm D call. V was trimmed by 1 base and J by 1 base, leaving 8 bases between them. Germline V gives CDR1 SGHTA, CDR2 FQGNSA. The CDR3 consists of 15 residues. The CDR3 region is CASSLGSRSYNEQFF. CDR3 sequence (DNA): TGTGCCAGCAGCTTAGGGAGTAGGTCCTACAATGAGCAGTTCTTC.

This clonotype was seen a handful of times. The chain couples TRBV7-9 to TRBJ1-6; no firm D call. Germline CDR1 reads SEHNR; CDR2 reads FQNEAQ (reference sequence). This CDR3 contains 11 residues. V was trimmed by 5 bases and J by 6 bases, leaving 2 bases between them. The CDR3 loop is CASSRNSPLHF. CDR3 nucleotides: TGTGCCAGCAGCCGTAATTCACCCCTCCACTTT.

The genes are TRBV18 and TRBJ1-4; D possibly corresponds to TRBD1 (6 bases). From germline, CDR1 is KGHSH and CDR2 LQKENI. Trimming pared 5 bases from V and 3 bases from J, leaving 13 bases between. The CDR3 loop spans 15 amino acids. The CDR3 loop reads CASSENRVPNEKLFF. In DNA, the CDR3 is TGTGCCAGCTCAGAAAACAGGGTCCCTAATGAAAAACTGTTTTTT.